Given below is one T cell receptor (beta chain) in context. Its antigen is unidentified. Germline V gene sequence: CDR1 SGHDN, CDR2 FVKESK. V was clipped by 8 bases and J by 1 base, with 27 bases between them. The CDR3 has 19 amino acids. The data originate from a study of response to subunit inactivated influenza vaccine. Study-level results: Authors suggested few new T cells are recruited by each seasonal influenza vaccination.

TCRdb reprocessed the RT-PCR reads via MiXCR and lists one record per CDR3 protein. The sample gives more than 600,000 distinct CDR3 sequences, 18% of which show up once; approximately 10% is in the top ten. The sample here was PBMCs from blood, taken around 5 days after vaccination. The sequence was collected from a man aged 50-60 years who received an inactivated influenza vaccine. The genes are TRBV14 and TRBJ2-4; possible D gene TRBD1, 5 bases. CDR3 residues: CASPNDSQKLQMAKNIQYF. CDR3 coding DNA: TGTGCCAGCCCCAATGACAGCCAGAAATTACAAATGGCCAAAAACATTCAGTACTTC. Using reference TRBV14 and TRBJ2-4 for the parts outside the CDR3, the full variable domain is EAGVTQFPSHSVIEKGQTVTLRCDPISGHDNLYWYRRVMGKEIKFLLHFVKESKQDESGMPNNRFLAERTGGTYSTLKVQPAELEDSGVYFCASPNDSQKLQMAKNIQYFGAGTRLSVL.